What follows describes a single T cell receptor beta chain. The clone's antigen remains unknown. Qualities for individual bases were not recorded, and no much larger clone is one base off. TCRbeta CDR3 regions were amplified from genomic DNA by means of the immunoSEQ Assay, a bias-controlled multiplex PCR. The original pipeline was this. The number of nucleated cells in each sample was estimated from the amplification of reference gene primers within the assay. To quantify the absolute abundance of each unique TCRbeta CDR3 rearrangement, sequence reads were collapsed and filtered. For each sample, productive Simpson clonality was calculated as the square root of Simpson's diversity index across productive rearrangements. The clones in this table, taken by TCRdb from immuneACCESS, are in-frame only. Not every clone is retained; where verified, under half of the shortfall comes from an unresolved V gene, and the cause of the rest is unknown. The V and J calls and the clone size are those of that table, but D and trimming were determined from the DNA. Recorded for this sample are 100,000 to 120,000 clones; roughly 87% of them occurred a single time. Jointly, the top ten make up more than 4% of the sample.

Whole blood was collected in K2EDTA tubes by collaborating institutions according to the institutions' own protocols. For TCRbeta analysis, collaborators shipped samples as frozen whole blood, isolated PBMCs, or DNA extracted from either of those sample types. The data originate from a study of blood T cell repertoires in COVID-19 (dated by TCRdb to about 2020). Broadly, across the study: The collaborator samples originated in the United States, Italy and Spain and spanned the acute and convalescent phases of COVID-19. The prospective study material was composed of cDNA or gDNA derived from T cells, B-cell-depleted T cells, or PBMCs. Subjects who had been exposed to COVID-19, were actively infected with it, or had recovered from it provided the deeply sampled blood TCRbeta repertoires that made up the dataset. The repertoires were made available in a free public database intended to serve as a resource for research on the immune response to SARS-CoV-2. Samples came from the ongoing ImmuneRACE study (first 160 participants) plus 1,254 subjects from 6 global collaborators. A de-identified subject ID, COVID-19 status, age in years and sex were almost always included in the sample metadata. Where available, HLA class I and class II types were obtained from metadata supplied by the sample provider rather than from assay-based typing. Here is what the overall study found, with its caveats: The quantity of clinical and demographic metadata differed by source and by participant and was supplied without curation.

Trimming removed 5 bases from V and 2 bases from J; the gene matches leave 3 bases unexplained. The CDR1 and CDR2 encoded by the germline V gene (reference sequence) are SGHAT and FQDESV. The CDR3 numbers 15 residues from cysteine through phenylalanine. Only the CDR3 DNA is retained, 45 bases long and in frame from the first base. The V and J segments used are TRBV11-1 and TRBJ2-3, with 11 bases matching TRBD2. The sequence derives from a human donor in a cohort sampled during active COVID-19. Sequenced input: peripheral blood. The CDR3 protein: CASSPGLAVTDTQYF. The DNA sequence is as follows: TGTGCCAGCAGCCCGGGACTAGCGGTCACAGATACGCAGTATTTT.